This T cell receptor (beta chain) appears in the sequencing data of a study of T-cell reconstitution after alpha-beta-depleted transplantation in children. Study-wide points: About two months after transplant, alpha-beta T cells reportedly came from several hundred expanded graft clones.

Per the germline V gene, CDR1 is SEHNR and CDR2 is FQNEAQ (reference sequence). This CDR3 is built from 16 residues. Unique molecular identifiers tagged the TCRbeta library. TCRdb used MiXCR to reprocess the PCR reads, holding one entry per CDR3 protein. The sample lists hundreds of thousands of distinct CDR3 sequences, roughly a tenth seen once, with 7.5% in the top ten. For this clonotype: What it binds is not known. A read error may produce the germline difference seen at one junction end.

V usage is TRBV7-9 and J usage is TRBJ2-1; D not resolved. The specimen comprised PBMCs, sampled before TCRalphabeta/CD19-depleted stem cell transplant. The TCR sequence derives from a boy under two years old with acute myeloid leukemia, due to receive a stem cell transplant. CDR3 region: CASGLSGLCSYNEQFF. CDR3 sequence (DNA): TGTGCCAGCGGCTTGTCGGGCCTCTGCTCCTACAATGAGCAGTTCTTC.